The 20 T cell receptor beta chains in this list originate from one sample, sequenced in a study of shared clonotypes between healthy human individuals. Profiled with immunoSEQ multiplex PCR; TCRdb holds only in-frame clones, not every one. The table lists roughly 330,000 clones, around two thirds of them singletons. Input material: memory CD4+ T cells sorted from blood. The subset is: CD45RA-negative fraction. Receptors were obtained from a man aged 25-40 years in good health.

The J gene is TRBJ2-7, the V gene TRBV6-5; 11 positions agree with TRBD2. CDR1 and CDR2 (germline): MNHEY, SVGAGI. Trimming took 3 bases from V and 3 from J; bases not matched to a gene: 4. This CDR3 spans 15 amino acids. As DNA, the CDR3 is TGTGCCAGCAGTTATGGGACTAGCGGCGACTACGAGCAGTACTTC. Amino acids: CASSYGTSGDYEQYF.

V and J are TRBV20-1 and TRBJ2-7, with a weak D call TRBD2 (5 bases). The CDR3 has 10 amino acids. Germline loops: CDR1 DFQATT, CDR2 SNEGSKA (reference sequence). CDR3 nucleotides: TGCAGCGCCTCGGGGTGGGAGCAGTACTTC. It encodes CSASGWEQYF.

A note on this clone: A read error may be the cause here, since a much bigger clone is one base away. Distinct nucleotide sequences in the sample also encode this CDR3. V gene TRBV6-1 combines with J gene TRBJ2-7; TRBD2 is a possible D gene (5 bases). V was pared by 6 bases and J by 7 bases, with 16 bases between. The CDR3 has 13 amino acids. Per the germline V gene, CDR1 is MNHNS and CDR2 is SASEGT. The CDR3 DNA is TGTGCCAGCAGACAACCCCGAGGGTATGAGCAGTACTTC. Its protein product is CASRQPRGYEQYF.

The CDR3 reads CATSRVAGTSLDEQFF. The CDR3 coding sequence is TGTGCCACCAGCAGAGTAGCCGGGACTAGCCTCGATGAGCAGTTCTTC. V and J are TRBV15 and TRBJ2-1; TRBD2 matches at 9 bases. V trimming: 1 base; J trimming: 8 bases; junction bases outside the gene matches: 9. Germline values: CDR1 LNHNV, CDR2 YYDKDF (reference sequence). The CDR3 has 16 amino acids.

The V and J genes are TRBV6-5 and TRBJ2-1; D not resolved. The CDR3 extends over 13 amino acids. Germline CDR1 reads MNHEY; CDR2 reads SVGAGI. V shed 7 bases and J shed 8 bases, with 15 bases lying between them. The CDR3 loop reads CASTNPGGYEQFF. Written as DNA, the CDR3 is TGTGCCAGCACCAACCCAGGTGGTTATGAGCAGTTCTTC.

The rearrangement uses TRBV6-1 and TRBJ2-7; weak D call: TRBD2 (5 bases). The germline V gene has CDR1 MNHNS and CDR2 SASEGT. The CDR3 sequence is 13 residues long. Trimming cost V 6 bases and J 4 bases, with 13 bases left between them. The CDR3 here is CASRAGLAYEQYF. Written as DNA, the CDR3 is TGTGCCAGCAGAGCCGGACTCGCTTACGAGCAGTACTTC.

J is TRBJ2-3 and V is TRBV30; maybe TRBD1 (6 bases). V dropped 0 bases and J dropped 0 bases, with 10 bases sitting between them. CDR1 and CDR2 (germline): GTSNPN, SVGIG (reference sequence). The CDR3 contains 15 residues. CDR3 loop: CAWSVGGPSTDTQYF. The CDR3 bases are TGTGCCTGGAGTGTAGGGGGACCTAGCACAGATACGCAGTATTTT.

As regards this clone: Other DNA sequences in the same sample also yield this CDR3. The V call is TRBV4-1, the J call TRBJ2-7; D gene unclear. CDR1 and CDR2 from the germline V gene are MGHRA and YSYEKL. CDR3 size: 14 residues. V dropped 0 bases and J dropped 0 bases, with 6 bases sitting between them. The CDR3 is CASSQDLGSYEQYF. The CDR3 bases are TGCGCCAGCAGCCAAGATCTTGGCTCCTACGAGCAGTACTTC.

As for this clone: Compared with germline, one end of the junction differs, possibly owing to a read error. The chain links TRBV18 to TRBJ2-1; no clear D. This CDR3 has 12 residues. CDR1 and CDR2 (germline): KGHSH, LQKENI. The CDR3 spells CANSPSADEQFF. The CDR3 DNA is TGTGCCAACTCACCTTCTGCGGATGAGCAGTTCTTC. The complete variable domain, with remaining parts taken from reference TRBV18 and TRBJ2-1, reads NAGVMQNPRHLVRRRGQEARLRCSPMKGHSHVYWYRQLPEEGLKFMVYLQKENIIDESGMPKERFSAEFPKEGPSILRIQQVVRGDSAAYFCANSPSADEQFFGPGTRLTVL.

The chain links TRBV28 to TRBJ1-5; D not resolved. The V gene's germline CDR1 is MDHEN and CDR2 SYDVKM. CDR3 size: 13 residues. The V end lost 2 bases, the J end lost 7 bases, and 9 bases lay between the germline ends. The CDR3 reads CASSLQVRQPQHF. CDR3 nucleotide sequence: TGTGCCAGCAGTTTACAGGTACGGCAGCCCCAGCATTTT.

The CDR3 bases are TGTGCCACCAGCAGGACGTCAGGGGCAACTAATGAAAAACTGTTTTTT. Translation: CATSRTSGATNEKLFF. The J gene is TRBJ1-4, the V gene TRBV15; a weak D match, TRBD1 (6 bases). Germline lookup yields CDR1 LNHNV and CDR2 YYDKDF (reference sequence). V was cut by 3 bases and J by 0 bases, with 11 bases left in between. This CDR3 is built from 16 residues.

The V gene is TRBV27, the J gene TRBJ2-7; 11 positions agree with TRBD2. J gave up 2 bases and V 4 bases, and 7 bases lay outside the gene matches. Looked up from germline, CDR1 is MNHEY and CDR2 is SMNVEV (reference sequence). CDR3 length equals 16 residues. The CDR3 DNA sequence: TGTGCCAGCAGTTCCCCCCTAGCGGGAGGAACCTACGAGCAGTACTTC. It codes for CASSSPLAGGTYEQYF.

The V call is TRBV6-1, the J call TRBJ1-2; D gene unclear. V was trimmed by 7 bases and J by 8 bases, leaving 11 bases between them. Germline V gene lookup returns CDR1 MNHNS and CDR2 SASEGT. This CDR3 spans 11 amino acids. The CDR3, as DNA: TGTGCCAGCATGATAGGGCAAGGCTACACCTTC. Translated: CASMIGQGYTF.

This chain connects TRBV7-9 to TRBJ2-5; D perhaps matches TRBD2 (6 bases). The CDR3 is 15 amino acids. V lost 3 bases to trimming and J lost 4 bases, with 15 bases between them. CDR1 SEHNR and CDR2 FQNEAQ come from the germline V gene (reference sequence). CDR3 protein: CASSFARRGGETQYF. CDR3 coding DNA: TGTGCCAGCAGCTTCGCCAGGAGGGGCGGAGAGACCCAGTACTTC.

The V gene is TRBV30, the J gene TRBJ2-1, with D maybe TRBD1 (5 bases). The CDR3 length is 12 residues. V was trimmed by 2 bases and J by 16 bases, leaving 18 bases between them. Germline-derived CDR1 and CDR2 are GTSNPN and SVGIG (reference sequence). CDR3 bases: TGTGCCTGGAGTCCCCCCAGGGTGTCTCCTTTCTTC. Amino acid sequence: CAWSPPRVSPFF.

At least ten counts were recorded for this clone. This chain links TRBV9 with TRBJ2-1; D is undetermined. V was cut by 0 bases and J by 5 bases, with 12 bases left in between. This CDR3 region has 15 residues. The germline gives CDR1 SGDLS, CDR2 YYNGEE. The CDR3 region has the DNA TGTGCCAGCAGCGTAGAGAAAAACGCAAACAATGAGCAGTTCTTC. Amino acids: CASSVEKNANNEQFF.

The genes are TRBV7-9 and TRBJ2-7, with unresolved D. The germline V gene has CDR1 SEHNR and CDR2 FQNEAQ (reference sequence). The length of the CDR3 is 14 residues. V was cut by 5 bases and J by 3 bases, with 14 bases left in between. CDR3 sequence reads: CASSPNTDSYEQYF. As DNA, the CDR3 is TGTGCCAGCAGCCCGAATACAGATAGCTACGAGCAGTACTTC.

The rearrangement links TRBV5-4 to TRBJ2-5, with 11 positions matching TRBD1. Germline V gene data show CDR1 as SGHNT and CDR2 as YYREEE (reference sequence). The CDR3 sequence is 15 residues long. The V segment lost 4 bases and the J segment 2 bases; nucleotides outside the gene matches: 4. CDR3 sequence (DNA): TGTGCCAGCAGCCCGGGGGACAGGGGGCAAGAGACCCAGTACTTC. Translation: CASSPGDRGQETQYF.

The V gene is TRBV7-8, the J gene TRBJ2-7, with 8 bases identical to TRBD2. The length of the CDR3 is 15 residues. Germline V lookup: CDR1 SGHVS, CDR2 FQNEAQ. Trimming cost V 5 bases and J 4 bases; bases outside gene matches: 10. CDR3 coding DNA: TGTGCCAGCAGCCCGAGGGTGAGCGGGAGTTACGAGCAGTACTTC. Translated, it gives CASSPRVSGSYEQYF. The whole variable domain, filled in from reference TRBV7-8 and TRBJ2-7, reads GAGVSQSPRYKVAKRGQDVALRCDPISGHVSLFWYQQALGQGPEFLTYFQNEAQLDKSGLPSDRFFAERPEGSVSTLKIQRTQQEDSAVYLCASSPRVSGSYEQYFGPGTRLTVT.

This clone was seen just once. J is TRBJ2-1 and V is TRBV27, with D uncertain. V was shortened by 8 bases and J by 0 bases, with 8 bases between the two germline ends. The CDR3 sequence is 13 residues long. Looked up from germline, CDR1 is MNHEY and CDR2 is SMNVEV (reference sequence). DNA for the CDR3: TGTGCCAGCGCCCCGAACTCCTACAATGAGCAGTTCTTC. It encodes CASAPNSYNEQFF.